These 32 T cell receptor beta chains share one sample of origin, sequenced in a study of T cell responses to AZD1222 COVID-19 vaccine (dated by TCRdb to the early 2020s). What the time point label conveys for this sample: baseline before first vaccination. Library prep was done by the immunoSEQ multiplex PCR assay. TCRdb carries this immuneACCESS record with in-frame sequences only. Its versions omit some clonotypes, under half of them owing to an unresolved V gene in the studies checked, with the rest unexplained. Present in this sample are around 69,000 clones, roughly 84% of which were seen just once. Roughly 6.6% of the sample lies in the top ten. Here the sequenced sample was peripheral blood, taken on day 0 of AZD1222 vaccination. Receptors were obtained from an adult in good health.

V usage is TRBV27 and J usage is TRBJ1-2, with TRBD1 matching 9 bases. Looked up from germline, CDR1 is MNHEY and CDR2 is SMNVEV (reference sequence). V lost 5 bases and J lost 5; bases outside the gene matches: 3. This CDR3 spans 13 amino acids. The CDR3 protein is CASSVGTGYGYTF. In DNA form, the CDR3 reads TGTGCCAGCAGTGTCGGGACAGGGTATGGCTACACCTTC.

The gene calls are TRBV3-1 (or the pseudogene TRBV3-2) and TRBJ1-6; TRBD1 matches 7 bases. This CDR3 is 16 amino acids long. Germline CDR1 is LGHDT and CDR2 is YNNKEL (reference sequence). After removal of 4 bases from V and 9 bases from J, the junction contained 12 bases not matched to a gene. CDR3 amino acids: CASSLTRQGPGSPLHF. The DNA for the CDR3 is TGTGCCAGCAGCCTTACTAGACAGGGACCTGGTTCACCCCTCCACTTT.

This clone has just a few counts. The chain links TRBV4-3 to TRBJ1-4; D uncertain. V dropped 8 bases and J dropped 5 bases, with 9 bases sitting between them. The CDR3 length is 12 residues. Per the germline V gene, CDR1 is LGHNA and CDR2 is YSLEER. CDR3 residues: CASGRLNEKLFF. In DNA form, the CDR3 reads TGCGCCAGCGGCAGACTAAATGAAAAACTGTTTTTT.

The CDR3: CASSQLGRKGEQYF. CDR3 DNA: TGCGCCAGCAGCCAATTAGGGAGGAAAGGAGAGCAGTACTTC. The rearrangement joins TRBV4-3 to TRBJ2-7, with a weak D call TRBD2 (6 bases). Germline V gene lookup returns CDR1 LGHNA and CDR2 YSLEER. The CDR3 contains 14 residues. Trimming pared 2 bases from V and 7 bases from J, leaving 15 bases between.

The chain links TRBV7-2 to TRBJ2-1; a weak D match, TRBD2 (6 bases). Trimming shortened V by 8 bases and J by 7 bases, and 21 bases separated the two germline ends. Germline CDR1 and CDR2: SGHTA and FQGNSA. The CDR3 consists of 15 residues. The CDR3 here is CASRATGGKGNEQFF. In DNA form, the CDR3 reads TGTGCCAGCCGGGCTACCGGGGGAAAAGGGAATGAGCAGTTCTTC.

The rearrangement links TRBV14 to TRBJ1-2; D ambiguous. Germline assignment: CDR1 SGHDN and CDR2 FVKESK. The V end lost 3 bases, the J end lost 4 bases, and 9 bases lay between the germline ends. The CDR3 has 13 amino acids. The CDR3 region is CASSHGPTYGYTF. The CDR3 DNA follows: TGTGCCAGCAGCCACGGCCCTACCTATGGCTACACCTTC. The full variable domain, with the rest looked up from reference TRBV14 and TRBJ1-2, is EAGVTQFPSHSVIEKGQTVTLRCDPISGHDNLYWYRRVMGKEIKFLLHFVKESKQDESGMPNNRFLAERTGGTYSTLKVQPAELEDSGVYFCASSHGPTYGYTFGSGTRLTVV.

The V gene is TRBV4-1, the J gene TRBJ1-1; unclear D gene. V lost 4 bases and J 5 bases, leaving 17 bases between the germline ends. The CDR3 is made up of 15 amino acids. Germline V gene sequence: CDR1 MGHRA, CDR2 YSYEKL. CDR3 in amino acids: CASSPSGSRATEAFF. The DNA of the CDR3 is TGCGCCAGCAGCCCCTCGGGTTCGAGGGCAACTGAAGCTTTCTTT.

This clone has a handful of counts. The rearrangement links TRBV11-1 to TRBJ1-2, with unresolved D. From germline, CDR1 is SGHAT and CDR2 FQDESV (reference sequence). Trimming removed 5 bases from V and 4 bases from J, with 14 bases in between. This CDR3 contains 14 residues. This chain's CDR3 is CASSIGYGGYGYTF. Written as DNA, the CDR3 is TGTGCCAGCAGCATTGGGTACGGCGGCTATGGCTACACCTTC.

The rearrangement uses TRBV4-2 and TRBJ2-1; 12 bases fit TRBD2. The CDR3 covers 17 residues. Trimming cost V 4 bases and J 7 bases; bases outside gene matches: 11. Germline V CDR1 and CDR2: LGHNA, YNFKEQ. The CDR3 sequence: CASSLRPSGGAINEQFF. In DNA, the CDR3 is TGTGCCAGCAGCCTCCGACCTAGCGGGGGGGCCATAAATGAGCAGTTCTTC.

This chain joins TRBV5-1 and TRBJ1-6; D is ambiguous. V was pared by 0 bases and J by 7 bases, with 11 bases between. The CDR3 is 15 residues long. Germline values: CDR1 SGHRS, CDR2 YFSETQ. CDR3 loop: CASSLEQAGNSPLHF. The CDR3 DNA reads TGCGCCAGCAGCTTGGAGCAGGCTGGAAATTCACCCCTCCACTTT.

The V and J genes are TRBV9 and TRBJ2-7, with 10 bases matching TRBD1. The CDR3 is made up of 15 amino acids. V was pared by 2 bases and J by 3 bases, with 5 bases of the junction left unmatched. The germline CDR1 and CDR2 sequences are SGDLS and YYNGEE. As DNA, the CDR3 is TGTGCCAGCAGCGTCGACAGGGGGCAAGTCTACGAGCAGTACTTC. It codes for CASSVDRGQVYEQYF. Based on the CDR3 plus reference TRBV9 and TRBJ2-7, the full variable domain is DSGVTQTPKHLITATGQRVTLRCSPRSGDLSVYWYQQSLDQGLQFLIQYYNGEERAKGNILERFSAQQFPDLHSELNLSSLELGDSALYFCASSVDRGQVYEQYFGPGTRLTVT.

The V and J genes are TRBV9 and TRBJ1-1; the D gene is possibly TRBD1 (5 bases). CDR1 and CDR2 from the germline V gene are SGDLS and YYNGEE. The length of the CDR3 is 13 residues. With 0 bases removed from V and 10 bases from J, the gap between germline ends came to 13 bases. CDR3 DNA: TGTGCCAGCAGCGTAGCGGCAGGGCGGGCAGCTTTCTTT. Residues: CASSVAAGRAAFF.

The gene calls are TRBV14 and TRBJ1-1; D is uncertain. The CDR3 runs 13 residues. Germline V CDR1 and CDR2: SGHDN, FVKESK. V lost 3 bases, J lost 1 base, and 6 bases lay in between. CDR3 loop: CASSQTQNTEAFF. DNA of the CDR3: TGTGCCAGCAGCCAGACACAGAACACTGAAGCTTTCTTT.

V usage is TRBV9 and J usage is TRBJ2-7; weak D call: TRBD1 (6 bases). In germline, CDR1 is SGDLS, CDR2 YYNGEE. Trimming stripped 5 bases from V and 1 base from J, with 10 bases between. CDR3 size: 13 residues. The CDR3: CASSEGVSYEQYF. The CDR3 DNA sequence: TGTGCCAGCAGTGAGGGGGTTTCCTACGAGCAGTACTTC.

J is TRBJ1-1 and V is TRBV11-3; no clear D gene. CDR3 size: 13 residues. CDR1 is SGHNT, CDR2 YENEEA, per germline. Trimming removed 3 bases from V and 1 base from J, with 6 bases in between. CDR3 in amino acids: CASSFAPNTEAFF. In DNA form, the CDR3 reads TGTGCCAGCAGCTTTGCGCCGAACACTGAAGCTTTCTTT.

The DNA for the CDR3 is TGTGCCAGCAGCACCTGGACAGGGATCTCTGGCTACACCTTC. Translated: CASSTWTGISGYTF. The J gene is TRBJ1-2, the V gene TRBV7-9, with 8 bases that match TRBD1. Germline-derived CDR1 and CDR2 are SEHNR and FQNEAQ (reference sequence). The CDR3 loop spans 14 amino acids. V shed 5 bases, J shed 7 bases, and the junction held 9 bases outside the gene matches.

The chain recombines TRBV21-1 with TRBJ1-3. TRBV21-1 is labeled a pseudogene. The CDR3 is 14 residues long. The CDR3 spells CASRGESSGNTIYF. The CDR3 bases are TGTGCCAGCAGAGGGGAGAGCTCTGGAAACACCATATATTTT.

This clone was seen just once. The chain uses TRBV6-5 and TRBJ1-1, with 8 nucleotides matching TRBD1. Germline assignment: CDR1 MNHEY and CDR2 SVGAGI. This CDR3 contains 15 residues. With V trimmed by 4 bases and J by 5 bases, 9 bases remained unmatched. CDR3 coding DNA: TGTGCCAGCAGTTGGACAGGGATCTTGGGTACTGAAGCTTTCTTT. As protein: CASSWTGILGTEAFF.

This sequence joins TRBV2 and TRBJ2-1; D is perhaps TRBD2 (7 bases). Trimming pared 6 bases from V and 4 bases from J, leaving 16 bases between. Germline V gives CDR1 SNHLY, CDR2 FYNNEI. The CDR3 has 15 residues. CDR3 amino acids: CASRWAGASYNEQFF. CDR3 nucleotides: TGTGCCAGCAGATGGGCGGGGGCCTCTTACAATGAGCAGTTCTTC.

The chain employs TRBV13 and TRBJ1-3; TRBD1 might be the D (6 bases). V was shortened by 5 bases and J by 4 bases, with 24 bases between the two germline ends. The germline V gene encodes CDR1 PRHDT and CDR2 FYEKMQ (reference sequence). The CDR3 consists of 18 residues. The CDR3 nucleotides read TGTGCCAGCAGCACAGCCGGAGGAGGGGGACGGAGAGGAAACACCATATATTTT. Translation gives CASSTAGGGGRRGNTIYF.

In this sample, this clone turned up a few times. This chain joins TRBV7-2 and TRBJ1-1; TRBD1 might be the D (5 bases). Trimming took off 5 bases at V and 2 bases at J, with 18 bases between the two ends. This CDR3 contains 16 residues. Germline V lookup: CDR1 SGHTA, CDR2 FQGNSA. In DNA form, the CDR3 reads TGTGCCAGCAGCCTGGAGGGGATGGGTCTAAACACTGAAGCTTTCTTT. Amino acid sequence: CASSLEGMGLNTEAFF.

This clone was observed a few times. In DNA, the CDR3 is TGCAGCGTTGAAGGCGGACTAGCGGGGGGGCTCGGCACAGATACGCAGTATTTT. This gives the protein CSVEGGLAGGLGTDTQYF. The chain has TRBV29-1 and TRBJ2-3, with TRBD2 matching over 15 bases. The V gene end was trimmed by 1 base and the J gene end by 1 base; junction bases not matched to a gene: 6. The CDR3 totals 18 residues. Germline values: CDR1 SQVTM, CDR2 ANQGSEA.

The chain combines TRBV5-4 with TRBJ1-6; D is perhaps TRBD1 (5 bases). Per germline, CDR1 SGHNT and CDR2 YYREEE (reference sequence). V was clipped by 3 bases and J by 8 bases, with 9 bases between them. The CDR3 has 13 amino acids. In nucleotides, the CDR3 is TGTGCCAGCAGCTATGAAGGGGATTCACCCCTCCACTTT. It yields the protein CASSYEGDSPLHF.

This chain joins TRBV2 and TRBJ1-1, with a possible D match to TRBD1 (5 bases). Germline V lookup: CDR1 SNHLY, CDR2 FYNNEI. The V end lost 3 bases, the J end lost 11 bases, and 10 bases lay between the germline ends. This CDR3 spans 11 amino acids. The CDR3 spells CASSDTGGAFF. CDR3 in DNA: TGTGCCAGCAGTGATACGGGGGGTGCTTTCTTT.

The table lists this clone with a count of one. The DNA of the CDR3 is TGTGCCAGCAGTCCCGGGACAGGGCCCACGTATGGCTACACCTTC. Its translation is CASSPGTGPTYGYTF. The rearrangement joins TRBV2 to TRBJ1-2, with 9 bases identical to TRBD1. The V and J ends lost 5 bases and 5 bases, in that order; junction bases with no gene match: 9. CDR1 is SNHLY, CDR2 FYNNEI, per germline. The CDR3 has 15 residues.

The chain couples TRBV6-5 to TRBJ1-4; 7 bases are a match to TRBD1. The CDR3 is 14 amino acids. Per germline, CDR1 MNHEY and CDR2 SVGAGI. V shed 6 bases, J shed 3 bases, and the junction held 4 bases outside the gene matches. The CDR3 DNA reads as TGTGCCAGCAGGGAGGGGACAGCTAATGAAAAACTGTTTTTT. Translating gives CASREGTANEKLFF.

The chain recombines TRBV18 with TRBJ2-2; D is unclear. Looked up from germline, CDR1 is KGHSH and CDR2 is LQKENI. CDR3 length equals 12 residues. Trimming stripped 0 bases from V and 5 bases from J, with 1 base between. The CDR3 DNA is TGTGCCAGCTCACCACCGACCGGGGAGCTGTTTTTT. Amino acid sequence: CASSPPTGELFF.

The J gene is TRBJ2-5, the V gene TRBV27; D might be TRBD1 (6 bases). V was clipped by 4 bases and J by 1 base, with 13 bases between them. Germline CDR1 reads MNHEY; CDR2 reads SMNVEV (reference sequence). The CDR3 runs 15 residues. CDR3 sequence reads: CASSSLGASQETQYF. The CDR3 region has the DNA TGTGCCAGCAGTTCGCTGGGGGCGAGCCAAGAGACCCAGTACTTC.

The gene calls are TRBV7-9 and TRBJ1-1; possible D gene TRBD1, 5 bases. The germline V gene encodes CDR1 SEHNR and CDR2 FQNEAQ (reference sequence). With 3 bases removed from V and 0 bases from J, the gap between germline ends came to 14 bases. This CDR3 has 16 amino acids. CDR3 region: CASSLAAGQMNTEAFF. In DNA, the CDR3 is TGTGCCAGCAGCTTGGCTGCGGGGCAGATGAACACTGAAGCTTTCTTT.

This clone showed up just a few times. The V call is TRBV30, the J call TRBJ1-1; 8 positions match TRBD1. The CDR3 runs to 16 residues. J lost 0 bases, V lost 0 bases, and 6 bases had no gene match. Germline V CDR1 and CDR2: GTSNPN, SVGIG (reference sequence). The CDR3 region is CAWSVNRGYMNTEAFF. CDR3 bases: TGTGCCTGGAGTGTAAACAGGGGGTATATGAACACTGAAGCTTTCTTT.

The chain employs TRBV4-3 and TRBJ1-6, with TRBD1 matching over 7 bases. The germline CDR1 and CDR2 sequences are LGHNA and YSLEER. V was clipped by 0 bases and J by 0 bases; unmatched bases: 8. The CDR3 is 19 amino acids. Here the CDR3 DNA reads TGCGCCAGCAGCCAAGATCGACTGACAGGGAGCTCCTATAATTCACCCCTCCACTTT. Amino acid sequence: CASSQDRLTGSSYNSPLHF.

CDR3 sequence reads: CASSLRHLALYEQYF. The CDR3 DNA follows: TGTGCCAGCAGTCTTAGGCATCTGGCTCTCTACGAGCAGTACTTC. The rearrangement joins TRBV7-2 to TRBJ2-7; no firm D call. Germline assignment: CDR1 SGHTA and CDR2 FQGNSA. This CDR3 region has 15 residues. V lost 6 bases to trimming and J lost 3 bases, with 18 bases between them.